The clone carrying this TCR beta chain was observed a few times. The antigen remains undetermined. One entry per CDR3 protein, called by TCRdb with MiXCR from the 5' RACE reads. Among about 790,000 distinct CDR3 sequences listed, 15% to 20% were seen once. This sample is drawn from a study of identical twins. Regarding the study as a whole: Weaker excess sharing between twins was seen in beta out-of-frame sequences. Clonotypes of the beta chain that were abundant in cord blood carried fewer insertions (memory repertoires showed none).

This same sample was also part of a study on T cells expressing NK-cell markers. That work contributes: In a group of several donors, dominant NKG2C+ clonotypes represented about 1.0-8% of CD8+ T cells. Clones of NKG2C+ T cells that had expanded were of unclear HCMV specificity.

The specimen was PBMCs. The origin of this receptor is a woman between 18 and 29 years old in good health.

As DNA, the CDR3 is TGTGCCTGGAGTGTACTTAACACCGGGGAGCTGTTTTTT. This encodes CAWSVLNTGELFF. This chain connects TRBV30 to TRBJ2-2; D is unresolved. Trimming took 0 bases from V and 2 from J, leaving 4 bases between them. The CDR3 sequence is 13 residues long. Germline CDR1 GTSNPN, CDR2 SVGIG (reference sequence).